This T cell receptor beta chain originates from a study of early T cells in non-severe SARS-CoV-2 infection. As for the study in general: Sequencing was performed on bulk RNA from unsorted whole blood, leaving chains unpaired. Notes on the study in general: Clonotype matching in VDJdb favored anti-spike CD8 responses and did not capture private and CD4 specificities.

cDNA molecules, individually, were tagged with unique molecular identifiers. TCRdb re-called the 5' RACE reads through MiXCR, storing one row per CDR3 protein. The sample holds approximately 84,000 distinct CDR3 sequences; about 15% are singletons and the top ten take less than 7%. J lost 2 bases, V lost 6 bases, and 13 bases had no gene match. CDR1 LGHDT and CDR2 YNNKEL come from the germline V gene (reference sequence). The CDR3 runs to 17 residues. This clonotype was counted between two and nine times. Its target is not known. The sequence derives from an adult who was a healthcare worker with PCR-confirmed SARS-CoV-2 infection or an uninfected control (not recorded which). V gene TRBV3-1 combines with J gene TRBJ2-5, with 9 positions matching TRBD2. The sequencing input was whole blood. This chain's CDR3 is CASSALAGSQVQETQYF. The CDR3 DNA sequence: TGTGCCAGCAGTGCCCTAGCGGGGAGCCAAGTACAAGAGACCCAGTACTTC.